These 15 T cell receptor beta chains share one sample of origin, sequenced in a study of T-cell memory formation after mild COVID-19. MiXCR, run by TCRdb on the 5' RACE reads, gives a single entry per CDR3 protein. The sample has 250,000 to 350,000 distinct CDR3 sequences; around 15% are singletons. The sequenced material came from PBMCs or a T cell subset sorted from them (not recorded which). Every receptor here comes from a man between 18 and 35 years old who had mild COVID-19 (a few samples of this study predate the infection). Cell type and time point are not known.

This chain joins TRBV12-3 or TRBV12-4 and TRBJ1-2; D is perhaps TRBD1 (6 bases). Trimming stripped 1 base from V and 4 bases from J, with 7 bases between. The CDR3 is 13 amino acids. The CDR3 nucleotides are TGTGCCAGCAGTTTAGGGGGGCCCTATGGCTACACCTTC. Its protein product is CASSLGGPYGYTF.

V is TRBV9 and J is TRBJ1-1; the D gene is possibly TRBD1 (6 bases). The CDR3 has 17 amino acids. Trimming shortened V by 4 bases and J by 4 bases, and 23 bases separated the two germline ends. CDR1 is SGDLS, CDR2 YYNGEE, per germline. CDR3 nucleotide sequence: TGTGCCAGCAGCCCCCGCGTCGGAGGGGGTTATGGCACTGAAGCTTTCTTT. Translation gives CASSPRVGGGYGTEAFF.

This clonotype was detected a few times. The chain links TRBV7-8 to TRBJ2-5; D unclear. Germline values: CDR1 SGHVS, CDR2 FQNEAQ. Trimming removed 1 base from V and 4 bases from J, with 10 bases in between. The CDR3 contains 14 residues. CDR3 in DNA: TGTGCCAGCAGCTTAGGAAAGGGAATAGAGACCCAGTACTTC. It is translated as CASSLGKGIETQYF.

V gene TRBV7-6 combines with J gene TRBJ2-1; D unresolved. Trimming removed 7 bases at V and 6 bases at J, with 7 bases between. CDR1 and CDR2 (germline): SGHVS, FNYEAQ. The CDR3 consists of 11 residues. As DNA, the CDR3 is TGTGCCAGCACGAGTAGCAATGAGCAGTTCTTC. Protein sequence: CASTSSNEQFF.

The V call is TRBV7-9, the J call TRBJ2-3; TRBD2 matches at 9 bases. The CDR3 extends over 16 amino acids. V lost 4 bases, J lost 2 bases, and 7 bases stayed unmatched. CDR1 is SEHNR and CDR2 is FQNEAQ in the germline V gene (reference sequence). CDR3 nucleotide sequence: TGTGCCAGCAGCTCCTTGAGCGGGGGGATCACAGATACGCAGTATTTT. Residues: CASSSLSGGITDTQYF.

This clonotype was seen a few times. The chain joins TRBV28 to TRBJ2-3, with TRBD1 matching over 7 bases. CDR1 is MDHEN, CDR2 SYDVKM, per germline. Trimming took 6 bases from V and 2 from J; bases not matched to a gene: 5. CDR3 length: 14 amino acids. In nucleotides, the CDR3 is TGTGCCAGCAGCGTTGGACAGGTCACAGATACGCAGTATTTT. Translation: CASSVGQVTDTQYF.

The chain couples TRBV2 to TRBJ2-5; TRBD2 aligns across 11 bases. The germline CDR1 and CDR2 sequences are SNHLY and FYNNEI. The CDR3 consists of 20 residues. V trimming: 6 bases; J trimming: 5 bases; junction bases outside the gene matches: 23. The CDR3 nucleotides read TGTGCCAGCAGCGTCGCGGATAGCGGGGGGGTTTCGAGGTTTACGGAGACCCAGTACTTC. It translates to CASSVADSGGVSRFTETQYF.

Details on this clonotype: One base away lies a much larger clone, so this may be a sequencing read error. V usage is TRBV9 and J usage is TRBJ2-3; 8 bases are shared with TRBD2. The CDR3 length is 20 residues. With 0 bases clipped from V and 6 bases from J, the junction kept 21 bases outside the gene matches. Germline lookup yields CDR1 SGDLS and CDR2 YYNGEE. DNA for the CDR3: TGTGCCAGCAGCGTAGTCCCCCATAGCGGGGACAATTCAGCGGGCGATACGCAGTATTTT. Protein product: CASSVVPHSGDNSAGDTQYF.

The chain links TRBV4-1 to TRBJ2-1; D gene unclear. Deletions cut 0 bases from V and 6 bases from J, with 18 bases between. CDR1 is MGHRA and CDR2 is YSYEKL in the germline V gene. This CDR3 spans 17 amino acids. The CDR3 reads CASSQERQLLSPNEQFF. The CDR3 DNA sequence: TGCGCCAGCAGCCAAGAACGCCAACTATTGTCACCCAATGAGCAGTTCTTC.

The V and J genes are TRBV7-2 and TRBJ2-3, with D perhaps TRBD1 (5 bases). Trimming took 7 bases from V and 6 from J, leaving 20 bases between them. This CDR3 is 15 amino acids long. Germline V gene lookup returns CDR1 SGHTA and CDR2 FQGNSA. The CDR3 DNA reads as TGTGCCAGCACCCAAAACGCTGGGGCTAGGGATACGCAGTATTTT. As protein: CASTQNAGARDTQYF.

This chain uses TRBV12-3 or TRBV12-4 with TRBJ2-7; D perhaps matches TRBD2 (5 bases). Trimming took 1 base from V and 4 from J, leaving 14 bases between them. The CDR3 is made up of 15 amino acids. The CDR3 reads CASSLEEAGGYEQYF. The CDR3 region has the DNA TGTGCCAGCAGTTTAGAGGAGGCAGGCGGGTACGAGCAGTACTTC.

A few counts support this clonotype. The chain employs TRBV20-1 and TRBJ1-1, with 8 bases lining up with TRBD1. CDR3 length equals 15 residues. Trimming removed 6 bases from V and 0 bases from J; junction bases left unmatched: 9. Germline CDR1 is DFQATT and CDR2 is SNEGSKA (reference sequence). The CDR3 loop reads CSAKDREKMNTEAFF. The CDR3 coding sequence is TGCAGTGCAAAGGACAGGGAAAAGATGAACACTGAAGCTTTCTTT.

There are a few counts of this clonotype. The CDR3 DNA is TGTGCCAGCAGTCCCCTCTTCACAGATACGCAGTATTTT. It yields the protein CASSPLFTDTQYF. The J gene is TRBJ2-3, the V gene TRBV6-5; the D is unclear. V was trimmed by 5 bases and J by 2 bases, leaving 8 bases between them. Germline V gene data show CDR1 as MNHEY and CDR2 as SVGAGI. This CDR3 is 13 amino acids long.

This clonotype was recorded at least ten times. This rearrangement joins TRBV5-1 to TRBJ2-7; a weak D match, TRBD1 (5 bases). From germline, CDR1 is SGHRS and CDR2 YFSETQ. The CDR3 sequence is 14 residues long. Trimming removed 1 base at V and 0 bases at J, with 8 bases between. The CDR3 DNA reads as TGCGCCAGCAGCTTGCGCAGGGACTCCTACGAGCAGTACTTC. Translating gives CASSLRRDSYEQYF.

This clonotype was recorded a few times. The rearrangement uses TRBV29-1 and TRBJ2-3; D is undetermined. Germline CDR1 SQVTM, CDR2 ANQGSEA. The CDR3 consists of 14 residues. Trimming cost V 3 bases and J 2 bases, with 12 bases left between them. The CDR3 sequence is CSVESSFSTDTQYF. DNA of the CDR3: TGCAGCGTTGAGAGTTCTTTTTCCACAGATACGCAGTATTTT.